Sequencing of this TCR beta chain was carried out in a study of relationships among human T cell subsets. The T cell receptor alpha and beta CDR3 regions were amplified from mRNA by semiquantitative ARM-PCR. ARM-PCR used tagged nested gene-specific primers, then communal superprimers for exponential amplification. Exonuclease cleared nested primers, then first-round products were reamplified. Via MiXCR, TCRdb re-called the multiplex PCR reads, giving one row per CDR3 protein. Here the sample spans 7,000 to 9,500 distinct CDR3 sequences, just under 70% being singletons. Naive plus transitional T cells were isolated with anti-CD45RA microbeads from pooled CD4+ and CD8+ T cells. In regard to this clonotype: Antigen specificity is unknown.

Regarding the study as a whole: Some CD4+CD8+ double-positive cells may remain after bead sorting.

V lost 1 base to trimming and J lost 15 bases, with 16 bases between them. The CDR3 has 13 amino acids. CDR1 is LNHDA and CDR2 is SQIVND in the germline V gene (reference sequence). The sample taken for sequencing was naive and transitional (CD45RA+) T cells sorted from blood. J is TRBJ2-1 and V is TRBV19; D is ambiguous. The receptor comes from a middle-aged man in good health. This chain's CDR3 is CASSIVETSVRFF. The CDR3, as DNA: TGTGCCAGTAGTATAGTGGAGACCTCAGTTCGGTTCTTC.